The rows below give T cell receptor beta chains drawn from one sample of a study of blood T cell repertoires in COVID-19. Generated by immunoSEQ multiplex PCR, the TCRdb table keeps only in-frame clones and is missing some. The sample yields 180,000 or so clones, about 80% seen once. Sequencing input: peripheral blood. The receptors were gathered from a woman aged 50 to 65 with active or convalescent COVID-19. Both conserved end residues are part of each CDR3. The D gene is left open where the match is weak. Clone sizes are given selectively: once, few, many, or a class where the clone is expanded.

V	J	size	D	CDR3	DNA
TRBV12-5	TRBJ2-4	-	-	CASAPPGENIQYF	TGTGCTAGTGCCCCTCCCGGGGAAAACATTCAGTACTTC
TRBV2	TRBJ2-3	-	-	CASSVGGPPDTQYF	TGTGCCAGCAGCGTTGGGGGCCCCCCAGATACGCAGTATTTT
TRBV12-2	TRBJ2-5	-	-	CASRSETGTSGRAPETQYF	TGTGCAAGTCGCTCGGAAACCGGGACTAGCGGGAGGGCCCCAGAGACCCAGTACTTC
TRBV7-6	TRBJ2-7	once	TRBD1	CASSLAGQGSYEQYF	TGTGCCAGCAGCTTAGCGGGACAGGGATCCTACGAGCAGTACTTC
TRBV10-3	TRBJ2-7	once	TRBD2	CATGTSGGVQEQYF	TGTGCCACCGGGACTAGCGGGGGGGTGCAAGAGCAGTACTTC
TRBV30	TRBJ1-2	once	TRBD1	CAWTTGGGGYTF	TGTGCCTGGACTACAGGGGGTGGTGGCTACACCTTC
TRBV29-1	TRBJ2-1	-	TRBD2	CSGTSGLYNEQFF	TGCAGCGGGACTAGCGGACTCTACAATGAGCAGTTCTTC
TRBV5-4	TRBJ2-7	-	-	CASSLGPFQAYEQYF	TGTGCCAGCAGCTTGGGTCCTTTCCAGGCGTACGAGCAGTACTTC
TRBV29-1	TRBJ2-5	-	TRBD2	CSVGGLAGIQETQYF	TGCAGCGTTGGGGGACTAGCGGGGATCCAAGAGACCCAGTACTTC
TRBV5-6	TRBJ1-1	-	TRBD1	CASSGTGRMTEAFF	TGTGCCAGCAGCGGGACAGGGAGGATGACTGAAGCTTTCTTT
TRBV3-1/TRBV3-2	TRBJ2-7	-	-	CASSHRSKGAHSYEQYF	TGTGCCAGCAGCCACCGAAGTAAGGGAGCCCACTCCTACGAGCAGTACTTC
TRBV6-4	TRBJ2-1	-	TRBD2	CASARIAGGFNEQFF	TGTGCCAGCGCCCGGATAGCGGGGGGCTTCAATGAGCAGTTCTTC
TRBV9	TRBJ1-1	-	-	CASSVGWGRTEAFF	TGTGCCAGCAGCGTAGGATGGGGGCGCACTGAAGCTTTCTTT
TRBV6-2/TRBV6-3	TRBJ2-7	few	TRBD2	CASSYSSCLAGGPALHEQYF	TGTGCCAGCAGTTACTCGAGTTGTTTGGCGGGAGGGCCGGCGCTACACGAGCAGTACTTC
TRBV5-1	TRBJ2-3	once	TRBD1	CASSFPGTGSDTQYF	TGCGCCAGCAGCTTTCCGGGGACAGGCTCAGATACGCAGTATTTT
TRBV29-1	TRBJ1-2	-	-	CSVGTRSSYGYTF	TGCAGCGTTGGGACAAGGAGTAGCTATGGCTACACCTTC
TRBV21-1	TRBJ1-5	-	-	CASSKTGTGRSVEPQHF	TGTGCCAGCAGCAAGACCGGGACAGGCCGTAGCGTGGAGCCCCAGCATTTT
TRBV19	TRBJ1-5	-	-	CASTSRVGNQPQHF	TGTGCCAGTACAAGCAGGGTCGGGAATCAGCCCCAGCATTTT
TRBV6-6	TRBJ1-1	few	TRBD1	CASSGQAESEAFF	TGTGCCAGCAGCGGACAGGCCGAGTCTGAAGCTTTCTTT
TRBV6-5	TRBJ2-2	-	TRBD2	CASYSSGTNTGELFF	TGTGCCAGCTATTCTAGCGGAACGAACACCGGGGAGCTGTTTTTT
TRBV6-2/TRBV6-3	TRBJ2-1	-	-	CASSSGRTDNEQFF	TGTGCCAGCAGTTCTGGGCGGACTGACAATGAGCAGTTCTTC
TRBV10-2	TRBJ2-3	-	-	CASSVFVGAVDTQYF	TGCGCCAGCAGTGTGTTTGTAGGGGCGGTAGATACGCAGTATTTT
TRBV2	TRBJ1-5	-	TRBD1	CASSERGQSNQPQHF	TGTGCCAGCAGTGAGAGGGGACAGAGCAATCAGCCCCAGCATTTT
TRBV3-1/TRBV3-2	TRBJ2-7	-	TRBD2	CASSPSGGARNEQYF	TGTGCCAGCAGCCCTAGCGGGGGGGCCCGGAACGAGCAGTACTTC
TRBV10-3	TRBJ2-7	-	-	CAISPGYEQYF	TGTGCCATCAGTCCCGGCTACGAGCAGTACTTC
TRBV6-5	TRBJ2-3	-	TRBD2	CASRDTGLIGDTQYF	TGTGCCAGCAGAGACACGGGACTAATTGGAGATACGCAGTATTTT
TRBV29-1	TRBJ1-3	few	-	CSSSLGNTIYF	TGCAGCTCTTCTCTTGGAAACACCATATATTTT
TRBV12-3/TRBV12-4	TRBJ1-2	-	TRBD1	CASLQGADGYTF	TGTGCCAGCCTACAGGGGGCGGATGGCTACACCTTC
TRBV3-1/TRBV3-2	TRBJ1-2	-	-	CASSHAYQDGYTF	TGTGCCAGCAGCCACGCGTATCAGGATGGCTACACCTTC
TRBV6-5	TRBJ1-5	-	-	CASSVQGRQPQHF	TGTGCCAGCAGCGTACAGGGACGGCAGCCCCAGCATTTT
TRBV6-1	TRBJ2-5	few	TRBD2	CASSEEGALAGVQETQYF	TGTGCCAGCAGTGAAGAGGGTGCACTAGCGGGAGTCCAAGAGACCCAGTACTTC
TRBV4-3	TRBJ1-2	-	-	CASSQDLAGGGYTF	TGCGCCAGCAGCCAAGATCTCGCCGGAGGCGGCTACACCTTC
TRBV19	TRBJ2-3	-	TRBD2	CASSIGSGGRWRDTQYF	TGTGCCAGTAGTATAGGTAGCGGGGGGCGGTGGAGAGATACGCAGTATTTT
TRBV7-2	TRBJ2-7	-	-	CASSPVGGVSYEQYF	TGTGCCAGCAGCCCAGTTGGTGGAGTCTCCTACGAGCAGTACTTC
TRBV7-2	TRBJ2-3	-	TRBD2	CASSLGPSGGADTQYF	TGTGCCAGCAGCTTAGGGCCTAGCGGGGGGGCAGATACGCAGTATTTT
TRBV9	TRBJ2-1	-	-	CASSASLRGDRIASYNEQFF	TGTGCCAGCAGCGCGTCTCTCCGGGGGGACAGGATAGCCTCCTACAATGAGCAGTTCTTC
TRBV29-1	TRBJ2-1	-	TRBD1	CSAQGTGDEQFF	TGCAGCGCCCAAGGGACAGGGGACGAGCAGTTCTTC
TRBV6-1	TRBJ1-6	-	-	CASSEAALRANSPLHF	TGTGCCAGCAGTGAAGCTGCCCTGCGGGCTAATTCACCCCTCCACTTT
TRBV10-2	TRBJ2-1	-	TRBD2	CASKAGVNEQFF	TGCGCCAGCAAAGCGGGAGTCAATGAGCAGTTCTTC